The sequence of this T cell receptor (beta chain) was determined in a study of shared clonotypes between healthy human individuals. A note on this clone: The antigen is unknown.

Study-level findings and limits: Limitation of the genetic and exposure-history diversity represented came from the few donors.

Trimming shortened V by 3 bases and J by 6 bases, and 6 bases separated the two germline ends. The CDR3 loop spans 11 amino acids. From germline, CDR1 is GTSNPN and CDR2 SVGIG (reference sequence). Assay used: immunoSEQ multiplex PCR; TCRdb lists only in-frame clones, some missing. The sample carries about 1 million clones, about 80% recorded once. Sequenced input: memory CD4+ T cells sorted from blood. Subset in this sample: CD45RA-negative fraction. The chain is built from TRBV30 and TRBJ2-1; D is undetermined. The clonotype originates from a young man in good health. The CDR3 DNA is TGTGCCTGGAGGTGGATCAATGAGCAGTTCTTC. Translating gives CAWRWINEQFF.